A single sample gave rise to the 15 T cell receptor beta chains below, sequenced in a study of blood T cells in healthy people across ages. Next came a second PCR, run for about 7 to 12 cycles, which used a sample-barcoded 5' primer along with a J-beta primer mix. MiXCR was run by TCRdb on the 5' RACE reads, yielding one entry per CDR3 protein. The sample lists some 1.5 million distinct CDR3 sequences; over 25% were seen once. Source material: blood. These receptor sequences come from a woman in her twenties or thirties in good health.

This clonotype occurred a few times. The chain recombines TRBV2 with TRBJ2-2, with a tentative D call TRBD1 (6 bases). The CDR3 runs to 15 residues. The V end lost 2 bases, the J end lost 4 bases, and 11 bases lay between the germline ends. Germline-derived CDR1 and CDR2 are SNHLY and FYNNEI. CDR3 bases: TGTGCCAGCAGTGAATACAGGGCGGGCACCGGGGAGCTGTTTTTT. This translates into CASSEYRAGTGELFF.

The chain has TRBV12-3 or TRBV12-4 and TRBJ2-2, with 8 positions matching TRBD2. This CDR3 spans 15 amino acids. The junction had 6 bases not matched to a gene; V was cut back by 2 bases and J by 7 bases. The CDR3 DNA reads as TGTGCCAGCAGTTTACGTGGGACTAGAATCGGGGAGCTGTTTTTT. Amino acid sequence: CASSLRGTRIGELFF.

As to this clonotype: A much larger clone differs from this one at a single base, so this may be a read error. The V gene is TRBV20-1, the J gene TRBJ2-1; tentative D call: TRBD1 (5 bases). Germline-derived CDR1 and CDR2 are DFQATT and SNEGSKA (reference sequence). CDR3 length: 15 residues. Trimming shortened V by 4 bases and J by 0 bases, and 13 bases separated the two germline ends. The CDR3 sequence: CSAKKTEFSYNEQFF. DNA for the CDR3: TGCAGTGCTAAGAAGACAGAGTTCTCCTACAATGAGCAGTTCTTC.

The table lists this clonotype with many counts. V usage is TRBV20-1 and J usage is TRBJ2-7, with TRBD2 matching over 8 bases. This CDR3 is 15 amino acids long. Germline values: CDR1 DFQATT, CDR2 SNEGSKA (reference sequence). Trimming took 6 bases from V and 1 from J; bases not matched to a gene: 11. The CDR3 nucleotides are TGCAGTGCCCCTGGGGTAGCGGGATGGTCCTACGAGCAGTACTTC. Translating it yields CSAPGVAGWSYEQYF.

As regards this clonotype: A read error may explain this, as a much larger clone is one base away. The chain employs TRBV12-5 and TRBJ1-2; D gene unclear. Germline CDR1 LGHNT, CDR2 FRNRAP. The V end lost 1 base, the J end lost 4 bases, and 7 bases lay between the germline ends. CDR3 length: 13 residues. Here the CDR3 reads CASGLGVGYGYTF. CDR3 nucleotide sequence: TGTGCTAGTGGTTTGGGGGTTGGCTATGGCTACACCTTC.

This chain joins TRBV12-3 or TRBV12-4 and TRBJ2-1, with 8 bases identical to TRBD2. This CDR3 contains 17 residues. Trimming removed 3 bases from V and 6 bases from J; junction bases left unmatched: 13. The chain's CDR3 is CASSFPAGTRDGNEQFF. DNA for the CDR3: TGTGCCAGCAGTTTCCCCGCCGGGACTAGAGATGGCAATGAGCAGTTCTTC.

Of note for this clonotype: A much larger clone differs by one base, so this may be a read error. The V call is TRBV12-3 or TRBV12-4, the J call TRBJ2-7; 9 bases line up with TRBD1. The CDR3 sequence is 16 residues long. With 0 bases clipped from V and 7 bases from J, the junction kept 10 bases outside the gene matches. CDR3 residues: CASSLAGTGIYNEQYF. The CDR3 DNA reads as TGTGCCAGCAGTTTAGCCGGGACAGGGATCTATAATGAGCAGTACTTC.

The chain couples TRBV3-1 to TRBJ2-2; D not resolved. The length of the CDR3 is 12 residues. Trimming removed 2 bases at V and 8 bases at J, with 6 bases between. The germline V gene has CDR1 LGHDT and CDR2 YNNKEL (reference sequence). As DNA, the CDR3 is TGTGCCAGCAGCCAACGGCGGGGGGAGCTGTTTTTT. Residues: CASSQRRGELFF.

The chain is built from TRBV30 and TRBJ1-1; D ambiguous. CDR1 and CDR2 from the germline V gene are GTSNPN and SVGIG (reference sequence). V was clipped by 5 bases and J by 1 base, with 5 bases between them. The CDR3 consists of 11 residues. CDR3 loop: CAWGRNTEAFF. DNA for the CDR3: TGTGCCTGGGGGAGGAACACTGAAGCTTTCTTT.

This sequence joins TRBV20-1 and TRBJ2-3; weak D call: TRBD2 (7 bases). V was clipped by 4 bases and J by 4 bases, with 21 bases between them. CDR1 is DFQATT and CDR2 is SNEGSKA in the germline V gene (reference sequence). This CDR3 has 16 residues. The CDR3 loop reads CSATLGVGGPPDTQYF. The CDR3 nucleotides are TGCAGTGCTACACTAGGAGTGGGGGGGCCTCCAGATACGCAGTATTTT.

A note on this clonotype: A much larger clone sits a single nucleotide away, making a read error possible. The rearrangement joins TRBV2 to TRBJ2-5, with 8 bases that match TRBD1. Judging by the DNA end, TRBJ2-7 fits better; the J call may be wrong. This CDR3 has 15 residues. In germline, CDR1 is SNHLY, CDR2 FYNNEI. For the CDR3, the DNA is TGTGCCAGCAGTGAGGGACAGGCAAACTCTTACGAGCAGTACTTC. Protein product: CASSEGQANSYEQYF.

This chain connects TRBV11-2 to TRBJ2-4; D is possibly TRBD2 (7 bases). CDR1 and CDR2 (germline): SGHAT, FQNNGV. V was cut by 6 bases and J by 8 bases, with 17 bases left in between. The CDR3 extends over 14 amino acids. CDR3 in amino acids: CASRRGRGRDIQYF. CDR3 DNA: TGTGCCAGCAGGAGGGGGAGGGGGAGGGACATTCAGTACTTC.

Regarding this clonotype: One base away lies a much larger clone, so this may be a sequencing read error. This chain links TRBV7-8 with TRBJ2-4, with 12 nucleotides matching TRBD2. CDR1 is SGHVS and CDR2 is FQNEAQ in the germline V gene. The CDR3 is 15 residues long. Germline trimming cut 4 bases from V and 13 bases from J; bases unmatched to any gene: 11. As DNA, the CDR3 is TGTGCCAGCAGCTCTCTAGCGGGAGGGTTAAATGAGCAGTACTTC. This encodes CASSSLAGGLNEQYF.

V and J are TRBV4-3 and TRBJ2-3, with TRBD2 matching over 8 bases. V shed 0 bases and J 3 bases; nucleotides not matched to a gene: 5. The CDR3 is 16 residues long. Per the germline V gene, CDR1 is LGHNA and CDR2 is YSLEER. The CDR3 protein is CASSQESSGSTDTQYF. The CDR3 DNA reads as TGCGCCAGCAGCCAAGAGTCCAGCGGGAGTACAGATACGCAGTATTTT.

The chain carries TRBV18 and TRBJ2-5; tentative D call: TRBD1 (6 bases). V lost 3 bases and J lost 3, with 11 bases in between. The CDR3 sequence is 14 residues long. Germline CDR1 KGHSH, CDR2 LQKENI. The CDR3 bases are TGTGCCAGCTCACCGGAACCAGGGGAAGAGACCCAGTACTTC. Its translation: CASSPEPGEETQYF. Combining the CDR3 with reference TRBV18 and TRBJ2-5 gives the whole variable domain NAGVMQNPRHLVRRRGQEARLRCSPMKGHSHVYWYRQLPEEGLKFMVYLQKENIIDESGMPKERFSAEFPKEGPSILRIQQVVRGDSAAYFCASSPEPGEETQYFGPGTRLLVL.